These T cell receptor beta chains were read from a single sample in a study of blood T cell repertoires in COVID-19. Sequenced by immunoSEQ multiplex PCR; TCRdb stores in-frame clones only, minus some. Among 200,000 to 250,000 clones listed, just under 85% were seen once. Sequencing was carried out using peripheral blood. The receptors shown here come from a man aged 50-59 years with acute or convalescent COVID-19. Both conserved end residues are part of each CDR3. The order of the fields is D gene, V gene, clone size, J gene, CDR3 DNA, CDR3 protein. The D gene is left open where the match is weak. Some rows mark clone size as missing; the rest say once, few, many or name a class of expanded clone.

D: .
V: TRBV6-5
size: few
J: TRBJ1-1
DNA: TGTGCCAGCAGTCTCGAGAGGAACACTGAAGCTTTCTTT
CDR3: CASSLERNTEAFF

D: .
V: TRBV3-1/TRBV3-2
size: .
J: TRBJ1-1
DNA: TGTGCCAGCAGCCCAGAGACACCTTCGAACACTGAAGCTTTCTTT
CDR3: CASSPETPSNTEAFF

D: TRBD2
V: TRBV5-6
size: .
J: TRBJ2-1
DNA: TGTGCCAGCAGCTCCGGACTAGACAATGAGCAGTTCTTC
CDR3: CASSSGLDNEQFF

D: .
V: TRBV7-8
size: .
J: TRBJ2-5
DNA: TGTGCCAGCAGCTTAAAGCGGGAAGAGACCCAGTACTTC
CDR3: CASSLKREETQYF

D: .
V: TRBV10-3
size: .
J: TRBJ2-5
DNA: TGTGCCATCAGTACCTCAGGCGGAGGCCAAGAGACCCAGTACTTC
CDR3: CAISTSGGGQETQYF

D: .
V: TRBV4-1
size: .
J: TRBJ1-1
DNA: TGCGCCAGCAGGGCGGGGGGCGCAACTGAAGCTTTCTTT
CDR3: CASRAGGATEAFF

D: TRBD1
V: TRBV10-2
size: .
J: TRBJ1-1
DNA: TGCGCCAGCACCACGACAGGGTCTGCCACTGAAGCTTTCTTT
CDR3: CASTTTGSATEAFF

D: TRBD1
V: TRBV4-1
size: once
J: TRBJ1-5
DNA: TGCGCCAGCAGCCAAGAAGGGGGGACAGGGGGAGGCCTCAATCAGCCCCAGCATTTT
CDR3: CASSQEGGTGGGLNQPQHF

D: .
V: TRBV15
size: once
J: TRBJ2-1
DNA: TGTGCCACCAGCAGGGAGGGGACCTACAATGAGCAGTTCTTC
CDR3: CATSREGTYNEQFF

D: .
V: TRBV7-9
size: .
J: TRBJ1-3
DNA: TGTGCCAGCACCTCGACAGCCTCTGGAAACACCATATATTTT
CDR3: CASTSTASGNTIYF

D: .
V: TRBV30
size: .
J: TRBJ2-1
DNA: TGTGCCTGGGAGGAGGCGGTTGGCAATGAGCAGTTCTTC
CDR3: CAWEEAVGNEQFF

D: .
V: TRBV3-1/TRBV3-2
size: .
J: TRBJ2-7
DNA: TGTGCCAGCAGCTCCCTCCGTTACGAGCAGTACTTC
CDR3: CASSSLRYEQYF

D: .
V: TRBV10-1
size: .
J: TRBJ1-5
DNA: TGCGCCAGCAGTGCAGGGTTGAATCAGCCCCAGCATTTT
CDR3: CASSAGLNQPQHF

D: .
V: TRBV20-1
size: .
J: TRBJ1-2
DNA: TGCAGTGCCCCGCTAGGCTACACCTTC
CDR3: CSAPLGYTF

D: .
V: TRBV7-6
size: .
J: TRBJ2-7
DNA: TGTGCCAGCAGCAAAACCGGGGGTAGCTCCTACGAGCAGTACTTC
CDR3: CASSKTGGSSYEQYF

D: .
V: TRBV11-3
size: .
J: TRBJ1-6
DNA: TGTGCCAGCAGCTTAGAACAGGGTGATTCACCCCTCCACTTT
CDR3: CASSLEQGDSPLHF

D: TRBD1
V: TRBV19
size: .
J: TRBJ1-5
DNA: TGTGCCAGTAGTATAGGAGGGGGCGATGGTCAGCCCCAGCATTTT
CDR3: CASSIGGGDGQPQHF

D: TRBD1
V: TRBV7-9
size: once
J: TRBJ1-3
DNA: TGTGCCAGCAGCTTAAGGCAGGGGGCTGGAAACACCATATATTTT
CDR3: CASSLRQGAGNTIYF

D: .
V: TRBV6-5
size: .
J: TRBJ1-6
DNA: TGTGCCAGCGAAGGACAGAATAATTCACCCCTCCACTTT
CDR3: CASEGQNNSPLHF

D: .
V: TRBV28
size: .
J: TRBJ2-7
DNA: TGTGCCAGCAGTGGACAGAAAGGCTCCTACGAGCAGTACTTC
CDR3: CASSGQKGSYEQYF

D: .
V: TRBV23-1
size: .
J: TRBJ2-2
DNA: TGCGCCAGCCACCGGGGGGGGGAGCTGTTTTTT
CDR3: CASHRGGELFF

D: .
V: TRBV25-1
size: .
J: TRBJ1-6
DNA: TGTGCCAGCAGTGGACGGGTCAGTTCCCATTCACCCCTCCACTTT
CDR3: CASSGRVSSHSPLHF

D: TRBD1
V: TRBV4-1
size: .
J: TRBJ1-2
DNA: TGCGCCAGCAGCCGCCACCGGGACAGGGCAAATTATGGCTACACCTTC
CDR3: CASSRHRDRANYGYTF

D: .
V: TRBV30
size: few
J: TRBJ2-7
DNA: TGTGCCTGGAGTGGGGGACTTGAGGTTACCGCGTATCCCCAGCAGTACTTC
CDR3: CAWSGGLEVTAYPQQYF

D: TRBD1
V: TRBV5-1
size: .
J: TRBJ2-7
DNA: TGCGCCAGCAGCCTGTTAAGACAGGGACACGAGCAGTACTTC
CDR3: CASSLLRQGHEQYF

D: .
V: TRBV5-1
size: .
J: TRBJ1-1
DNA: TGCGCCAGCAGCCCCATTCCCGGCGCGGGCACTGAAGCTTTCTTT
CDR3: CASSPIPGAGTEAFF

D: .
V: TRBV7-8
size: .
J: TRBJ1-5
DNA: TGTGCCAGCAGCACAGGGACGTACGGCGATCAGCCCCAGCATTTT
CDR3: CASSTGTYGDQPQHF

D: .
V: TRBV6-5
size: .
J: TRBJ2-5
DNA: TGTGCCAGCAGGAACCTACTAGCCTTCCAAGAGACCCAGTACTTC
CDR3: CASRNLLAFQETQYF

D: .
V: TRBV7-2
size: .
J: TRBJ2-7
DNA: TGTGCCAGCAGCTTAGAGGGACTTATCTACGAGCAGTACTTC
CDR3: CASSLEGLIYEQYF

D: TRBD1
V: TRBV7-8
size: .
J: TRBJ1-2
DNA: TGTGCCAGCAGCGGAGACAGGGGTAGGGGCTATGGCTACACCTTC
CDR3: CASSGDRGRGYGYTF

D: .
V: TRBV14
size: once
J: TRBJ1-1
DNA: TGTGCCAGCAGCCAAGATCCTCCAGGGTGGATGAACACTGAAGCTTTCTTT
CDR3: CASSQDPPGWMNTEAFF

D: TRBD1
V: TRBV6-5
size: once
J: TRBJ2-2
DNA: TGTGCCGGAAGGACAGGGGAGCCGACCGGGGAGCTGTTTTTT
CDR3: CAGRTGEPTGELFF

D: .
V: TRBV30
size: .
J: TRBJ1-5
DNA: TGTGCCTGGAGTTGGGCAGTCAATCAGCCCCAGCATTTT
CDR3: CAWSWAVNQPQHF

D: .
V: TRBV3-1/TRBV3-2
size: .
J: TRBJ2-5
DNA: TGTGCCAGCAGCCACTCGAGACAGTACCAAGAGACCCAGTACTTC
CDR3: CASSHSRQYQETQYF

D: TRBD1
V: TRBV7-9
size: few
J: TRBJ1-2
DNA: TGTGCCAGCAGCTTACCCGACAGGGTGGAGGATGGCTACACCTTC
CDR3: CASSLPDRVEDGYTF